This T cell receptor beta chain was observed in a study of Ad26.COV2.S vaccination and SARS-CoV-2 variants. Study background: The trial was COV1001 and the donor's arm was Ad26.COV2.S. The authors gave Ad26.COV2.S intramuscularly, either once or twice 56 days apart.

The repertoire was sequenced with immunoSEQ multiplex PCR; TCRdb's copy has only in-frame clones and lacks some. This sample has over 400,000 clones; 90% occur once, and the top ten carry roughly 3.9%. The treatment: some 19 received Ad26.COV2.S at low or high dose, single or two shots; about 5 received placebo; per-sample allocation not given. Day 63 after the first injection of vaccine or placebo was the sampling time. Trimming left V 5 bases short and J 0 bases short, with 11 bases between. Germline values: CDR1 MNHEY, CDR2 SVGAGI. This CDR3 region has 15 residues. Study outcomes and limitations: With respect to non-spike TCR breadth, vaccine and placebo recipients were similar. Total T cell responses were possibly underestimated by TCR breadth and depth analyses.

Points on this clone: Its specificity is unknown.

This TCR derives from a person between 18 and 59 years old who received the Ad26.COV2.S COVID-19 vaccine or a placebo. Sequencing used peripheral blood, obtained in a trial of Ad26.COV2.S vaccine versus placebo. V usage is TRBV6-5 and J usage is TRBJ1-5; D is unresolved. CDR3 sequence (DNA): TGTGCCAGCAGTCCCCAGATCTATAGCAATCAGCCCCAGCATTTT. Its translation: CASSPQIYSNQPQHF.